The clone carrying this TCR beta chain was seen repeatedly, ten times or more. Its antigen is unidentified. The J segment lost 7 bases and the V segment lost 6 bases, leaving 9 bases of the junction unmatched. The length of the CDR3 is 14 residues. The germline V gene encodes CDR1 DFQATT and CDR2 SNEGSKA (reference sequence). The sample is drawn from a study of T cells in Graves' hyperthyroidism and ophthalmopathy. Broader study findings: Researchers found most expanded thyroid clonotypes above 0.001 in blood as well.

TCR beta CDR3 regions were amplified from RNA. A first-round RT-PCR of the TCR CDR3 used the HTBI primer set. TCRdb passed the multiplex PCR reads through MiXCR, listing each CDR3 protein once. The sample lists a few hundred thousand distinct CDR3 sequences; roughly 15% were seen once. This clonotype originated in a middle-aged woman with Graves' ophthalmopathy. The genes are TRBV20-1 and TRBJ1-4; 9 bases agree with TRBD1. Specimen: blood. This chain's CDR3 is CSAVRDRAVEKLFF. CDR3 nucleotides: TGCAGTGCCGTACGGGACAGGGCCGTTGAAAAACTGTTTTTT.